A selection of T cell receptor beta chains follows, all from one sample in a study of blood T cell repertoires in COVID-19. Repertoires were generated with immunoSEQ multiplex PCR, while TCRdb's copy carries only in-frame clones and drops some. The table shows roughly 230,000 clones, with approximately 85% occurring only once. The material sequenced was peripheral blood. These receptors came from a man in his forties or fifties with COVID-19, enrolled during active disease. Each CDR3 is given with its conserved first and last residue. Each record gives: clone size, CDR3 length, J gene, V gene, D gene, CDR3 protein, CDR3 DNA. A D gene is named only where the DNA matches it firmly. The size field is filled for only some rows; it gives once, few, many or a size class.

abundance: NA; len: 16; j_gene: TRBJ1-1; v_gene: TRBV9; d_gene: NA; CDR3aa: CASSRLTGLGNTEAFF; CDR3nt: TGTGCCAGCAGCCGCCTGACAGGACTTGGGAACACTGAAGCTTTCTTT
abundance: NA; len: 16; j_gene: TRBJ2-5; v_gene: TRBV7-6; d_gene: TRBD2; CDR3aa: CASSQQPGGGKETQYF; CDR3nt: TGTGCCAGCAGCCAGCAACCCGGGGGGGGGAAAGAGACCCAGTACTTC
abundance: NA; len: 17; j_gene: TRBJ2-2; v_gene: TRBV9; d_gene: NA; CDR3aa: CASSQSGGGEATGELFF; CDR3nt: TGTGCCAGCAGCCAGAGTGGAGGAGGCGAGGCCACCGGGGAGCTGTTTTTT
abundance: NA; len: 15; j_gene: TRBJ2-2; v_gene: TRBV2; d_gene: TRBD1; CDR3aa: CASREGQGGTGELFF; CDR3nt: TGTGCCAGCAGGGAGGGACAGGGTGGCACCGGGGAGCTGTTTTTT
abundance: NA; len: 15; j_gene: TRBJ2-5; v_gene: TRBV30; d_gene: NA; CDR3aa: CAWSPLTSPQETQYF; CDR3nt: TGTGCCTGGAGTCCCTTAACTAGCCCCCAAGAGACCCAGTACTTC
abundance: NA; len: 16; j_gene: TRBJ1-3; v_gene: TRBV18; d_gene: NA; CDR3aa: CASSPTSGSSGNTIYF; CDR3nt: TGTGCCAGCTCACCCACCTCAGGGTCCTCTGGAAACACCATATATTTT
abundance: NA; len: 17; j_gene: TRBJ1-6; v_gene: TRBV9; d_gene: TRBD1; CDR3aa: CASSGGRQGAYNSPLHF; CDR3nt: TGTGCCAGCAGCGGGGGACGACAGGGCGCCTATAATTCACCCCTCCACTTT
abundance: NA; len: 16; j_gene: TRBJ2-7; v_gene: TRBV4-1; d_gene: TRBD1; CDR3aa: CASSHNTGQGAYEQYF; CDR3nt: TGCGCCAGCAGCCATAACACGGGACAGGGGGCATACGAGCAGTACTTC
abundance: NA; len: 15; j_gene: TRBJ2-1; v_gene: TRBV7-6; d_gene: TRBD2; CDR3aa: CASSLSGGASNEQFF; CDR3nt: TGTGCCAGCAGCCTGAGCGGGGGGGCAAGCAATGAGCAGTTCTTC
abundance: NA; len: 14; j_gene: TRBJ2-2; v_gene: TRBV12-5; d_gene: NA; CDR3aa: CASGFDSYTGELFF; CDR3nt: TGTGCTAGTGGTTTCGACAGTTACACCGGGGAGCTGTTTTTT
abundance: few; len: 16; j_gene: TRBJ2-3; v_gene: TRBV7-9; d_gene: TRBD1; CDR3aa: CASSSDPGQGMDTQYF; CDR3nt: TGTGCCAGCAGCTCAGACCCGGGACAGGGCATGGATACGCAGTATTTT
abundance: NA; len: 12; j_gene: TRBJ2-2; v_gene: TRBV9; d_gene: NA; CDR3aa: CASSEGAGELFF; CDR3nt: TGTGCCAGCAGCGAGGGGGCCGGGGAGCTGTTTTTT
abundance: many; len: 17; j_gene: TRBJ2-6; v_gene: TRBV10-2; d_gene: TRBD1; CDR3aa: CASRSGTGPSGANVLTF; CDR3nt: TGCGCCAGCAGGTCCGGGACAGGGCCCTCTGGGGCCAACGTCCTGACTTTC
abundance: NA; len: 17; j_gene: TRBJ2-1; v_gene: TRBV5-4; d_gene: TRBD2; CDR3aa: CASSLVVSSGGENEQFF; CDR3nt: TGTGCCAGCAGCTTGGTGGTGTCTAGCGGGGGGGAGAATGAGCAGTTCTTC
abundance: NA; len: 15; j_gene: TRBJ2-1; v_gene: TRBV6-4; d_gene: NA; CDR3aa: CASSDIAGSRGEQFF; CDR3nt: TGTGCCAGCAGTGACATTGCGGGGTCACGTGGTGAGCAGTTCTTC
abundance: few; len: 18; j_gene: TRBJ2-3; v_gene: TRBV5-1; d_gene: NA; CDR3aa: CASSLGRVRTGNTDTQYF; CDR3nt: TGCGCCAGCAGCTTGGGTAGGGTCCGTACAGGGAACACAGATACGCAGTATTTT